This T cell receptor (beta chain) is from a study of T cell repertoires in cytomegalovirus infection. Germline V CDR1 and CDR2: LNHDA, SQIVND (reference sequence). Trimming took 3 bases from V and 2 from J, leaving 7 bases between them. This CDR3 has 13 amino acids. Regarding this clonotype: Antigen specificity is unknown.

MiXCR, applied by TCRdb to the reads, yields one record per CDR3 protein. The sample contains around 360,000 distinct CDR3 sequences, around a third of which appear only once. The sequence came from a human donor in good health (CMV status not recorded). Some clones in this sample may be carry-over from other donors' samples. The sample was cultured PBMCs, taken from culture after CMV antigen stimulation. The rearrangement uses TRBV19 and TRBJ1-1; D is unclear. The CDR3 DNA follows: TGTGCCAGTAGTATTCGGTTTAACACTGAAGCTTTCTTT. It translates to CASSIRFNTEAFF.